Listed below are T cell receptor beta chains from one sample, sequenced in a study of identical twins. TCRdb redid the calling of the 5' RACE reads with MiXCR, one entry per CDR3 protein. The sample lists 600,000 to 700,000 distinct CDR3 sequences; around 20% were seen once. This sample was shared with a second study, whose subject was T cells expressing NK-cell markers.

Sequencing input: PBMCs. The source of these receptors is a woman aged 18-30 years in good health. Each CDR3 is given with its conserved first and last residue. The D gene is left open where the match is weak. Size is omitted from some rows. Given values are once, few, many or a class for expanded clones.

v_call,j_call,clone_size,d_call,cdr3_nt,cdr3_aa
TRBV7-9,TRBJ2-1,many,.,TGTGCCAGCAGCGTACAGGGACGGGACTACAATGAGCAGTTCTTC,CASSVQGRDYNEQFF
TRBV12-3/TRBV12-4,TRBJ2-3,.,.,TGTGCCAGCAGTTTGGGATCTAGCAAATCAAGAGATACGCAGTATTTT,CASSLGSSKSRDTQYF
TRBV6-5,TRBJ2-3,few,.,TGTGCCAGCAGTTTCTCCCCCCCGGGGACCAGGCCAGATACGCAGTATTTT,CASSFSPPGTRPDTQYF
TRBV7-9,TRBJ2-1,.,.,TGTGCCAGCAGCGCTGCGACTTCTGTGGGACAGTTCTTC,CASSAATSVGQFF
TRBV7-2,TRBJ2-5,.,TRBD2,TGTGCCAGCAGCTCCCGACTAGCGGAAGAGACCCAGTACTTC,CASSSRLAEETQYF
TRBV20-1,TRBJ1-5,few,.,TGCAGTGCTAGAACCGACAGAAATCAGCCCCAGCATTTT,CSARTDRNQPQHF
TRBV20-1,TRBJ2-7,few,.,TGCAGCGCGGAGGACTCCGACTCCTACGAGCAGTACTTC,CSAEDSDSYEQYF
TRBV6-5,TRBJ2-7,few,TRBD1,TGTGCCAGCAGGTACCGGACAGGCTACGAGCAGTACTTC,CASRYRTGYEQYF
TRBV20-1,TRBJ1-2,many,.,TGCAGTGCTAGAGATCAGGTCACGCCGAAGGATGGCTACACCTTC,CSARDQVTPKDGYTF
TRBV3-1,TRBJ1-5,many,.,TGTGCCAGCAGCCACGAACATAGCAATCAGCCCCAGCATTTT,CASSHEHSNQPQHF
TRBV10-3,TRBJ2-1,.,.,TGTGCCATCAGTGGGTTTGACAACTCCTACAATGAGCAGTTCTTC,CAISGFDNSYNEQFF
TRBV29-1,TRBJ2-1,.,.,TGCAGCGTGGGGGACGGCAACAATGAGCAGTTCTTC,CSVGDGNNEQFF
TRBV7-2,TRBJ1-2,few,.,TGTGCCAGCAGCTTAGCATATGGGGGGTCATACGGCTACACCTTC,CASSLAYGGSYGYTF
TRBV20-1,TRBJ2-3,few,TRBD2,TGCAGTGCTAGAGCAAGCGGGAGCACCGGCACAGATACGCAGTATTTT,CSARASGSTGTDTQYF
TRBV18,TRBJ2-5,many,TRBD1,TGTGCCAGCTCGGGACAGCAAGAGACCCAGTACTTC,CASSGQQETQYF
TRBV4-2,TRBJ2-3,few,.,TGTGCCAGCAGCCAAGATCTTCGGGGCACAGATACGCAGTATTTT,CASSQDLRGTDTQYF
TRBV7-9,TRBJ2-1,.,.,TGTGCCAGCAGCCTGGGACTTTTCGCCGGTGAGCAGTTCTTC,CASSLGLFAGEQFF
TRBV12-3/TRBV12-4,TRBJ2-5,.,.,TGTGCCAGCAGTTTCGCGACAGAACAAGAGACCCAGTACTTC,CASSFATEQETQYF
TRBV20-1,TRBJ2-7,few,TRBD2,TGCAGTGCCTTACTAGCGGGAGGCACTGAGCAGTACTTC,CSALLAGGTEQYF
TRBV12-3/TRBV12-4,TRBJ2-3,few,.,TGTGCCAGCAGTGCCGTGTCTGGTGGGGATACGCAGTATTTT,CASSAVSGGDTQYF
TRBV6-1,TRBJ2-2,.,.,TGTGCCAGCCACCCGGCGGGTACGAACACCGGGGAGCTGTTTTTT,CASHPAGTNTGELFF
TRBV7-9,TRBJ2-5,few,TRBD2,TGTGCCAGCAGCACGACTAGCGGGGGGGCCTTCCAAGAGACCCAGTACTTC,CASSTTSGGAFQETQYF
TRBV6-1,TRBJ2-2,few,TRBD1,TGTGCCAGCAGACCCGACAGGGGAGCGGACACCGGGGAGCTGTTTTTT,CASRPDRGADTGELFF
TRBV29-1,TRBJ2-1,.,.,TGCAGCGTTGAATGGGGATACAATGAGCAGTTCTTC,CSVEWGYNEQFF
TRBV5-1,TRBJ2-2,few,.,TGCGCCAGCAGCCCCCTGCAGACTATTAACACCGGGGAGCTGTTTTTT,CASSPLQTINTGELFF
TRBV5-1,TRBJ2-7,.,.,TGCGCCAGCAGCTTCCAGGGGTTGAACGAGCAGTACTTC,CASSFQGLNEQYF
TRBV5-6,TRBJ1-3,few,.,TGTGCCAGCAGATCCTCGGGGTTCTCTGGAAACACCATATATTTT,CASRSSGFSGNTIYF
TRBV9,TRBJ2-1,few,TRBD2,TGTGCCAGCAGCTTGACCCCGACGACTAGCGGATACAATGAGCAGTTCTTC,CASSLTPTTSGYNEQFF
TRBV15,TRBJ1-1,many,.,TGTGCCACCAGCAGAGCTTCGACTGAAGCTTTCTTT,CATSRASTEAFF
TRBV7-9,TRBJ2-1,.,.,TGTGCCAGCAGCCCCAAACCGAGCTCCTACAATGAGCAGTTCTTC,CASSPKPSSYNEQFF
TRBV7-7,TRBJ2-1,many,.,TGTGCTAGCAGCTTTGGAGGGGTTCACGTCGAGCAGTTCTTC,CASSFGGVHVEQFF
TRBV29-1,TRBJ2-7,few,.,TGCAGCGTTGAAGAAGGGGAGCAGTACTTC,CSVEEGEQYF
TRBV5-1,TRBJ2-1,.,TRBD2,TGCGCCAGCAGCTCCGGGGGGGCCGGTTGGACTGAGCAGTTCTTC,CASSSGGAGWTEQFF
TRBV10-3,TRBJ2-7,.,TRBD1,TGTGCCATCAGTGGGGCCAGGGGGCAAGACGAGCAGTACTTC,CAISGARGQDEQYF
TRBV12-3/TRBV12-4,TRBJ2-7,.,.,TGTGCCGTCCATGTTTCGGGCGAGCAGTACTTC,CAVHVSGEQYF
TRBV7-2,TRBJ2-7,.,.,TGTGCCAGCAGCCGCTACCAAAGGGTGGGCAACGAGCAGTACTTC,CASSRYQRVGNEQYF
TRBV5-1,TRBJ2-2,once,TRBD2,TGCGCCAGCAGCCCCAATAGCGGGTGGACCGGGGAGCTGTTTTTT,CASSPNSGWTGELFF
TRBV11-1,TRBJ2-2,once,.,TGTGCCAGCAGCTTAGTCTGGGTTAGCGGTAATACGAACACCGGGGAGCTGTTTTTT,CASSLVWVSGNTNTGELFF
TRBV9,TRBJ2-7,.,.,TGTGCCAGCAGCGTAGCCCCAGGGGACTACGAGCAGTACTTC,CASSVAPGDYEQYF
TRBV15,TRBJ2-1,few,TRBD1,TGTGCCACCAGCAGGGAAAGCGGGACAGGGTACAATGAGCAGTTCTTC,CATSRESGTGYNEQFF
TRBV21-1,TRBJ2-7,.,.,TGTGCCAGCAGCAAAAATAGGGGGTCTAGCCATTACGAGCAGTACTTC,CASSKNRGSSHYEQYF
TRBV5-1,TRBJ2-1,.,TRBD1,TGCGCCAGCAGCTTGGGACCGGGACAGCCTTACAATGAGCAGTTCTTC,CASSLGPGQPYNEQFF
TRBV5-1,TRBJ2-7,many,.,TGCGCCAGCAGCTTGGTTACAGGGCGGTCCTACGAGCAGTACTTC,CASSLVTGRSYEQYF